The TCR beta chain described here comes from a study of blood T cell repertoires in COVID-19. About the study: Spain, Italy and the United States supplied samples that represented acute and convalescent COVID-19. T cells, B-cell-depleted T cells, or PBMCs supplied cDNA or gDNA.

Germline V gene sequence: CDR1 SGHTA, CDR2 FQGNSA. The CDR3 totals 14 residues. V lost 6 bases to trimming and J lost 3 bases, with 14 bases between them. Authors' analysis steps: Quantification of nucleated cells was approximated via reference gene primer amplification. Sequencing used immunoSEQ multiplex PCR; TCRdb keeps in-frame clones, though not all of them. The V and J calls and clone size are taken from that table; D and trimming were inferred from the DNA. The data contain hundreds of thousands of clones, more than 70% of them seen just once; the ten biggest clones take up around 11%. The V and J genes are TRBV7-2 and TRBJ1-1; D is undetermined. The specimen sequenced was peripheral blood. This TCR came from a woman in her thirties with COVID-19, enrolled during active disease. CDR3: CASRTLLRDTEAFF. In DNA form, the CDR3 reads TGTGCCAGCAGGACCCTTCTGAGGGACACTGAAGCTTTCTTT.